This TCR beta chain was sequenced in a study of metastatic and nonmetastatic thyroid tumors. Across the study: Across peripheral blood and tumor or nodule tissue samples taken from malignant and benign thyroid patients, the repertoires were compared with one another.

As originally analysed: Across clinicopathological groups, CDR3 differences served as the basis for building a distant-metastasis classifier for papillary thyroid cancer. TCRdb re-analyzed the PCR reads using MiXCR. Clone size and V and J calls follow TCRdb, not the original study. Found here are 75,000 to 95,000 clones, about 13% of them singletons; the top ten hold roughly 12%. General study results and limits: Malignant tumors reportedly showed significantly higher TCR beta diversity than benign nodules in both blood and tumor.

Trimming removed 5 bases from V and 4 bases from J, with 8 bases in between. The CDR3 has 12 residues. The germline V gene has CDR1 MNHNS and CDR2 SASEGT. Every patient underwent thyroid surgery untreated. In its sample, this clone was seen a few times. What it binds is unknown. The chain uses TRBV6-1 and TRBJ1-1, with D possibly TRBD1 on 5 matching bases. Material for sequencing was blood. The sequence came from a female donor with papillary thyroid cancer or a benign thyroid nodule (not recorded which). Some clones in this sample may be carry-over from other donors' samples. The CDR3 loop reads CASSRRGTEAFF. The CDR3 region has the DNA TGTGCCAGCAGTCGAAGGGGCACTGAAGCTTTCTTT.